This T cell receptor (beta chain) was sequenced during a study of T-cell reconstitution after alpha-beta-depleted transplantation in children. Study-wide results and limits: From surviving recipient T cells and thymic progenitors came the high day-60 TCRbeta diversity observed in some patients. Newly produced T cells mostly accounted for T-cell counts and diversity one year post-transplant. Several hundred expanded graft clones reportedly supplied alpha-beta T cells about two months after transplant.

This clonotype was observed a few times. Its antigen remains unidentified. The V end was cut by 0 bases, the J end by 2 bases, with 12 bases between. There are 15 residues in the CDR3. Germline values: CDR1 SGHRS, CDR2 YFSETQ. Preparation of the TCRbeta library used unique molecular identifiers. TCRdb passed the PCR reads through MiXCR, listing each CDR3 protein once. The sample has 700,000 to 950,000 distinct CDR3 sequences; under 20% are singletons. The material was PBMCs, mostly from graft donor cells, obtained 360 days after TCRalphabeta/CD19-depleted stem cell transplant. This receptor was taken from a male patient aged 10-17 years who had a stem cell transplant for acute lymphoblastic leukemia, so the T cells may come from the graft donor. The chain combines TRBV5-1 with TRBJ2-7, with D unresolved. The DNA for the CDR3 is TGCGCCAGCAGCTTGGCGTGGCAGAACGCCTACGAGCAGTACTTC. Translation: CASSLAWQNAYEQYF.